Following are 29 T cell receptor beta chains from one sample sequenced in a study of blood T cell repertoires in COVID-19. Sequencing was performed with immunoSEQ multiplex PCR; in TCRdb, only in-frame clones are kept and a portion is missing. The sample has about 110,000 clones; over 70% are singletons. Source material: peripheral blood. These receptors all stem from a human donor in a cohort sampled during active or convalescent COVID-19.

The chain carries TRBV5-6 and TRBJ1-3; D is possibly TRBD1 (6 bases). V was pared by 4 bases and J by 8 bases, with 16 bases between. The length of the CDR3 is 14 residues. The germline V gene encodes CDR1 SGHDT and CDR2 YYEEEE. The CDR3 DNA follows: TGTGCCAGCAGCCGACAGGTGCTTCTCGACACCATATATTTT. Its protein is CASSRQVLLDTIYF.

The chain joins TRBV7-2 to TRBJ2-7; 12 nucleotides line up with TRBD2. The V gene end was trimmed by 1 base and the J gene end by 5 bases; junction bases not matched to a gene: 9. Germline CDR1 is SGHTA and CDR2 is FQGNSA. This CDR3 is built from 17 residues. CDR3 nucleotide sequence: TGTGCCAGCAGCTTAGGGCCTAGCGGGGGGGCCTTGCACGAGCAGTACTTC. This encodes CASSLGPSGGALHEQYF.

The V and J genes are TRBV20-1 and TRBJ2-7, with D possibly TRBD2 on 6 matching bases. The CDR3 is made up of 12 amino acids. CDR1 and CDR2 (germline): DFQATT, SNEGSKA (reference sequence). V was shortened by 3 bases and J by 3 bases, with 9 bases between the two germline ends. CDR3: CSASRRDYEQYF. In nucleotides, the CDR3 is TGCAGTGCTAGTAGGCGGGACTACGAGCAGTACTTC.

This chain connects TRBV7-9 to TRBJ1-2, with 9 bases lining up with TRBD1. The CDR3 totals 15 residues. The V segment lost 3 bases and the J segment 0 bases; nucleotides outside the gene matches: 2. Germline CDR1 and CDR2: SEHNR and FQNEAQ (reference sequence). CDR3: CASSFRDRANYGYTF. CDR3 bases: TGTGCCAGCAGCTTCCGGGACAGGGCTAACTATGGCTACACCTTC.

This clone occurred many times. The V and J genes are TRBV4-3 and TRBJ2-1; tentative D call: TRBD1 (5 bases). The ends were cut back, 5 bases at V and 1 base at J, with 9 bases in the middle. The CDR3 length is 14 residues. Looked up from germline, CDR1 is LGHNA and CDR2 is YSLEER. CDR3 loop: CASSVDNSYNEQFF. The CDR3 DNA sequence: TGCGCCAGCAGCGTGGACAATTCCTACAATGAGCAGTTCTTC.

The rearrangement links TRBV7-2 to TRBJ2-5; D gene uncertain. Germline loops: CDR1 SGHTA, CDR2 FQGNSA. V was trimmed by 3 bases and J by 4 bases, leaving 6 bases between them. CDR3 size: 12 residues. This chain's CDR3 is CASSFNSETQYF. The CDR3 coding sequence is TGTGCCAGCAGCTTTAATTCAGAGACCCAGTACTTC.

This clone was counted between two and nine times. V gene TRBV25-1 combines with J gene TRBJ1-2, with 7 nucleotides matching TRBD1. The CDR3 has 13 amino acids. Germline V gene sequence: CDR1 MGHDK, CDR2 SYGVNS. The ends lost 4 bases at V and 4 bases at J; junction bases unmatched: 3. This CDR3 is CASSVGTAYGYTF. CDR3 in DNA: TGTGCCAGCAGTGTCGGGACAGCCTATGGCTACACCTTC.

The sample holds a few counts of this clone. The chain uses TRBV4-1 and TRBJ2-7; TRBD1 might be the D (5 bases). CDR1 MGHRA and CDR2 YSYEKL come from the germline V gene. V was cut by 0 bases and J by 0 bases, with 12 bases left in between. CDR3 length equals 16 residues. The CDR3 DNA sequence: TGCGCCAGCAGCCAAGATGCGGACACCCACTCCTACGAGCAGTACTTC. This codes for CASSQDADTHSYEQYF.

The V call is TRBV9, the J call TRBJ2-1, with 8 positions matching TRBD2. Looked up from germline, CDR1 is SGDLS and CDR2 is YYNGEE. J gave up 5 bases and V 2 bases, and 6 bases lay outside the gene matches. This CDR3 has 15 residues. This CDR3 is CASSVYFGGDNEQFF. The CDR3 nucleotides are TGTGCCAGCAGCGTTTATTTCGGGGGGGACAATGAGCAGTTCTTC.

The chain has TRBV7-2 and TRBJ2-5; no firm D call. This CDR3 has 15 amino acids. In germline, CDR1 is SGHTA, CDR2 FQGNSA. Between the trimmed V and J ends, which lost 5 bases and 4 bases, there was a span of 17 bases. CDR3 nucleotides: TGTGCCAGCAGCAAACACGGCCCAGGTGGAGAGACCCAGTACTTC. Its protein product is CASSKHGPGGETQYF. Variable domain in full (rest from reference TRBV7-2 and TRBJ2-5): GAGVSQSPSNKVTEKGKDVELRCDPISGHTALYWYRQSLGQGLEFLIYFQGNSAPDKSGLPSDRFSAERTGGSVSTLTIQRTQQEDSAVYLCASSKHGPGGETQYFGPGTRLLVL.

CDR3 in amino acids: CASSLDLGTGDTDTQYF. Here the CDR3 DNA reads TGTGCCAGCAGCTTAGACCTTGGGACAGGGGATACAGATACGCAGTATTTT. This rearrangement joins TRBV11-3 to TRBJ2-3; 10 positions match TRBD1. This CDR3 has 17 residues. Unmatched junction bases numbered 6, after V lost 0 bases and J lost 3 bases. Germline V lookup: CDR1 SGHNT, CDR2 YENEEA.

V usage is TRBV4-3 and J usage is TRBJ1-2; D is possibly TRBD1 (6 bases). V shed 0 bases and J shed 4 bases, with 12 bases lying between them. CDR1 is LGHNA, CDR2 YSLEER, per germline. CDR3 size: 15 residues. The CDR3 loop reads CASSQDLSGAYGYTF. CDR3 nucleotide sequence: TGCGCCAGCAGCCAAGATTTGTCAGGGGCCTATGGCTACACCTTC.

This clone occurred once. This sequence joins TRBV21-1 and TRBJ1-2; the table's TRBD1 call for D was not verified on the DNA. TRBV21-1 is a pseudogene locus. CDR3 size: 14 residues. CDR3 DNA sequence: TGTGCCAGCAACATTACAGGGGTTCCCTATGGCTACACCTTC. This encodes CASNITGVPYGYTF.

This clone occurred once. The chain has TRBV27 and TRBJ2-1, with D maybe TRBD2 (6 bases). This CDR3 contains 14 residues. The V and J ends lost 4 bases and 6 bases respectively, with 13 bases between them. In germline, CDR1 is MNHEY, CDR2 SMNVEV (reference sequence). The CDR3 coding sequence is TGTGCCAGCAGTTGGGGCGGGGTCTCCAATGAGCAGTTCTTC. Translating it yields CASSWGGVSNEQFF.

This chain links TRBV5-4 with TRBJ2-7; 11 bases match TRBD2. J was trimmed by 4 bases and V by 4 bases; bases with no gene match: 4. This CDR3 comprises 14 residues. CDR1 is SGHNT and CDR2 is YYREEE in the germline V gene (reference sequence). The CDR3 loop is CASSTGLAAYEQYF. The CDR3 bases are TGTGCCAGCAGCACGGGACTAGCGGCTTACGAGCAGTACTTC.

This rearrangement joins TRBV19 to TRBJ1-2; no clear D gene. Trimming left V 5 bases short and J 5 bases short, with 15 bases between. This CDR3 spans 14 amino acids. Germline V gene lookup returns CDR1 LNHDA and CDR2 SQIVND (reference sequence). As DNA, the CDR3 is TGTGCCAGTAGTTCACGGACGGGAGTTTATGGCTACACCTTC. This translates into CASSSRTGVYGYTF.

V gene TRBV30 combines with J gene TRBJ1-2, with 9 bases that match TRBD1. CDR3 length: 14 amino acids. V gave up 2 bases and J gave up 4 bases; unmatched junction bases: 5. Germline V gene sequence: CDR1 GTSNPN, CDR2 SVGIG (reference sequence). CDR3 bases: TGTGCCTGGAGTCGGGACAGGGAAACCTATGGCTACACCTTC. Protein product: CAWSRDRETYGYTF. Looking up the rest from reference TRBV30 and TRBJ1-2 gives the full variable domain: SQTIHQWPATLVQPVGSPLSLECTVEGTSNPNLYWYRQAAGRGLQLLFYSVGIGQISSEVPQNLSASRPQDRQFILSSKKLLLSDSGFYLCAWSRDRETYGYTFGSGTRLTVV.

Here the CDR3 DNA reads TGTGCCAGCAGCAACGGACAGGGACGGGATCAGCCCCAGCATTTT. It translates to CASSNGQGRDQPQHF. J is TRBJ1-5 and V is TRBV6-6; 8 bases are shared with TRBD1. With 6 bases clipped from V and 5 bases from J, the junction kept 9 bases outside the gene matches. The CDR3 consists of 15 residues. The germline CDR1 and CDR2 sequences are MNHNY and SVGAGI (reference sequence).

With regard to this clone: Additional DNA sequences in this sample encode the identical CDR3. V gene TRBV5-1 combines with J gene TRBJ1-5, with 7 positions matching TRBD1. Per germline, CDR1 SGHRS and CDR2 YFSETQ. The CDR3 runs 15 residues. J was trimmed by 2 bases and V by 0 bases; bases with no gene match: 2. In nucleotides, the CDR3 is TGCGCCAGCAGCTTGGAGGGGACAGGCAATCAGCCCCAGCATTTT. Its protein is CASSLEGTGNQPQHF. Complete variable domain (other parts from reference TRBV5-1 and TRBJ1-5): KAGVTQTPRYLIKTRGQQVTLSCSPISGHRSVSWYQQTPGQGLQFLFEYFSETQRNKGNFPGRFSGRQFSNSRSEMNVSTLELGDSALYLCASSLEGTGNQPQHFGDGTRLSIL.

The genes are TRBV18 and TRBJ2-7; 9 bases agree with TRBD2. CDR1 and CDR2 (germline): KGHSH, LQKENI. The V and J ends lost 6 bases and 0 bases, in that order; junction bases with no gene match: 6. The CDR3 covers 15 residues. The CDR3 loop reads CASSPLAGRSYEQYF. In DNA form, the CDR3 reads TGTGCCAGCTCCCCCCTAGCGGGGCGCTCCTACGAGCAGTACTTC.

V and J are TRBV19 and TRBJ1-2; D not certain. Germline V gene data show CDR1 as LNHDA and CDR2 as SQIVND (reference sequence). CDR3 size: 15 residues. The V gene lost 1 base and the J gene lost 0 bases, with 9 bases spanning the gap. Here the CDR3 DNA reads TGTGCCAGTAGTATAGTAGGAGACCCTAACTATGGCTACACCTTC. Its protein is CASSIVGDPNYGYTF. The whole variable domain, remainder taken from reference TRBV19 and TRBJ1-2, is DGGITQSPKYLFRKEGQNVTLSCEQNLNHDAMYWYRQDPGQGLRLIYYSQIVNDFQKGDIAEGYSVSREKKESFPLTVTSAQKNPTAFYLCASSIVGDPNYGYTFGSGTRLTVV.

J is TRBJ2-5 and V is TRBV6-2 or TRBV6-3; D possibly corresponds to TRBD1 (6 bases). CDR3 length: 14 amino acids. The V gene's germline CDR1 is MNHEY and CDR2 SVGEGT. V was pared by 5 bases and J by 0 bases, with 10 bases between. The CDR3 here is CASSPGTNQETQYF. CDR3 bases: TGTGCCAGCAGTCCCGGGACAAACCAAGAGACCCAGTACTTC.

This rearrangement joins TRBV12-5 to TRBJ2-3, with a weak D call TRBD2 (5 bases). V gave up 4 bases and J gave up 2 bases, with 10 bases separating them. This CDR3 comprises 14 residues. CDR1 and CDR2 from the germline V gene are LGHNT and FRNRAP. The CDR3 protein is CASGYGLYTDTQYF. DNA of the CDR3: TGTGCTAGTGGTTACGGACTTTACACAGATACGCAGTATTTT.

The chain is built from TRBV11-2 and TRBJ2-1, with TRBD1 matching 10 bases. CDR3 length: 13 residues. The V gene end was trimmed by 2 bases and the J gene end by 12 bases; junction bases not matched to a gene: 4. The germline V gene encodes CDR1 SGHAT and CDR2 FQNNGV. The CDR3 sequence: CASSLPGQGGQFF. The CDR3 nucleotides read TGTGCCAGCAGCTTACCAGGACAGGGGGGGCAGTTCTTC. The whole variable domain, remainder taken from reference TRBV11-2 and TRBJ2-1, is EAGVAQSPRYKIIEKRQSVAFWCNPISGHATLYWYQQILGQGPKLLIQFQNNGVVDDSQLPKDRFSAERLKGVDSTLKIQPAKLEDSAVYLCASSLPGQGGQFFGPGTRLTVL.

The CDR3 coding sequence is TGTGCCAGCAGCCAGTCAAGGGGTCCGTCATATTTT. Encoded protein: CASSQSRGPSYF. The rearrangement uses TRBV14 and TRBJ1-3, with D perhaps matching TRBD1 (5 bases). The V gene's germline CDR1 is SGHDN and CDR2 FVKESK. V was pared by 3 bases and J by 15 bases, with 15 bases between. The CDR3 consists of 12 residues.

V is TRBV4-1 and J is TRBJ2-5, with a tentative D call TRBD2 (6 bases). There are 14 residues in the CDR3. The germline V gene has CDR1 MGHRA and CDR2 YSYEKL. V shed 1 base and J shed 5 bases, with 11 bases lying between them. The CDR3 bases are TGCGCCAGCAGCCAAGGGACTGCGGGGGAGACCCAGTACTTC. The encoded protein is CASSQGTAGETQYF.

The table lists this clone with a few counts. This chain connects TRBV23-1 to TRBJ2-7; D perhaps matches TRBD1 (6 bases). TRBV23-1 is labeled an ORF, and its function is uncertain. CDR3 length: 15 amino acids. V lost 6 bases to trimming and J lost 2 bases, with 17 bases between them. In nucleotides, the CDR3 is TGCGCCAGCAGCCTAAGCAGGGGCCCTACCTACGAGCAGTACTTC. Its translation is CASSLSRGPTYEQYF.

J is TRBJ2-7 and V is TRBV14; D might be TRBD1 (5 bases). The CDR3 has 14 residues. V gave up 0 bases and J gave up 3 bases, with 9 bases separating them. CDR1 and CDR2 (germline): SGHDN, FVKESK. CDR3 in amino acids: CASSQDNRNYEQYF. The DNA of the CDR3 is TGTGCCAGCAGCCAAGATAACAGGAACTACGAGCAGTACTTC.

Comment on this clone: The junction departs from the called germline gene at one end, perhaps through a read error. The genes are TRBV7-3 and TRBJ1-1, with D perhaps matching TRBD1 (5 bases). The length of the CDR3 is 14 residues. Germline CDR1 and CDR2: SGHTA and FQGTGA. CDR3 nucleotide sequence: TGTGCCAGCAGCTTCGGGGGTGTCAGTGGTTTAATAAACTTT. Translated: CASSFGGVSGLINF.